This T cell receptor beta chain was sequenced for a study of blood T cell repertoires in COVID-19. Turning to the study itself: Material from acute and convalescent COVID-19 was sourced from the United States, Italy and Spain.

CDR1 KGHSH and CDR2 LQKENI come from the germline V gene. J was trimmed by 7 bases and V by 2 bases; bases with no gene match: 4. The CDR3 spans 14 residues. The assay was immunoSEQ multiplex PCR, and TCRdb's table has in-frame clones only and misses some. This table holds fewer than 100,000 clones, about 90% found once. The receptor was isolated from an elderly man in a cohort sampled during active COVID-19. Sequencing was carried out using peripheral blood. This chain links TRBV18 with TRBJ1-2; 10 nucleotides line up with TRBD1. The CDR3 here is CASSPGQGVFGYTF. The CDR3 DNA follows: TGTGCCAGCTCACCAGGACAGGGGGTTTTTGGCTACACCTTC.